The rows below give T cell receptor beta chains drawn from one sample of a study of cytomegalovirus exposure and HLA in healthy donors. Generated by immunoSEQ multiplex PCR, the TCRdb table keeps only in-frame clones and is missing some. The sample carries over 100,000 clones, 85% to 90% recorded once. Source material: PBMCs. These receptors were taken from a woman aged 18-30 years in good health and CMV-seronegative. Both conserved end residues are part of each CDR3. The D gene is left open where the match is weak. Clone size is given for some rows only: seen once, a few or many times, or a class if the clone is expanded.

>TRBJ2-1|15|NA|TRBV9|NA
CASSVRYVAVDEQFF
TGTGCCAGCAGCGTAAGGTATGTAGCAGTGGATGAGCAGTTCTTC
>TRBJ1-4|13|NA|TRBV13|NA
CASSPTTNEKLFF
TGTGCCAGCAGCCCTACAACTAATGAAAAACTGTTTTTT
>TRBJ2-5|13|once|TRBV18|NA
CASGKQGGETQYF
TGTGCCAGCGGCAAACAGGGAGGGGAGACCCAGTACTTC
>TRBJ1-2|13|NA|TRBV5-6|TRBD1
CASSDTGGNGYTF
TGTGCCAGCAGCGACACAGGGGGAAATGGCTACACCTTC
>TRBJ2-7|16|NA|TRBV7-8|NA
CASSLEGGGSSYEQYF
TGTGCCAGCAGCTTAGAGGGTGGGGGCTCCTCCTACGAGCAGTACTTC
>TRBJ2-5|15|NA|TRBV2|NA
CASSEVRGQGGTQYF
TGTGCCAGCAGTGAAGTCAGGGGACAAGGCGGGACCCAGTACTTC
>TRBJ2-7|13|NA|TRBV2|NA
CASTKEFGYEQYF
TGTGCCAGCACGAAAGAGTTCGGCTACGAGCAGTACTTC
>TRBJ2-5|14|NA|TRBV7-9|NA
CASSFSVPQETQYF
TGTGCCAGCAGCTTTAGCGTGCCCCAAGAGACCCAGTACTTC
>TRBJ1-1|15|NA|TRBV10-2|TRBD1
CASSSNRDRTIEAFF
TGCGCCAGCAGTTCGAACCGGGACAGGACGATTGAAGCTTTCTTT
>TRBJ2-1|15|NA|TRBV9|TRBD1
CASSPLGQAYNEQFF
TGTGCCAGCAGCCCTTTGGGACAGGCGTACAATGAGCAGTTCTTC
>TRBJ1-1|14|NA|TRBV5-1|TRBD1
CASSSSTGDTEAFF
TGCGCCAGCAGCTCATCTACAGGGGACACTGAAGCTTTCTTT
>TRBJ2-3|18|NA|TRBV18|TRBD2
CASSPLPLIAGSTDTQYF
TGTGCCAGCTCACCGCTTCCCCTGATAGCGGGGTCCACAGATACGCAGTATTTT
>TRBJ1-1|12|once|TRBV6-1|TRBD1
CASSQGASEAFF
TGTGCCAGCAGCCAGGGGGCGAGTGAAGCTTTCTTT
>TRBJ2-5|16|NA|TRBV5-4|TRBD2
CASSLGLAGGQETQYF
TGTGCCAGCAGCCTAGGACTAGCGGGGGGTCAAGAGACCCAGTACTTC
>TRBJ1-1|12|once|TRBV7-9|NA
CASRGASTEAFF
TGTGCCAGCAGGGGGGCGTCCACTGAAGCTTTCTTT
>TRBJ1-1|14|NA|TRBV9|TRBD1
CASSGRDRGTEAFF
TGTGCCAGCAGCGGTCGGGACAGGGGCACTGAAGCTTTCTTT
>TRBJ1-2|14|NA|TRBV6-1|NA
CASSEAFLDYGYTF
TGTGCCAGCAGTGAAGCTTTCCTCGACTATGGCTACACCTTC
>TRBJ1-5|13|once|TRBV6-1|TRBD1
CATGDDSNQPQHF
TGTGCAACAGGGGACGATAGCAATCAGCCCCAGCATTTT
>TRBJ1-1|14|NA|TRBV7-8|TRBD1
CASSLNRGLAEAFF
TGTGCCAGCAGCTTAAACAGGGGGCTCGCTGAAGCTTTCTTT
>TRBJ1-1|14|NA|TRBV9|NA
CASSDTGTNTEAFF
TGTGCCAGCAGCGATACAGGCACTAACACTGAAGCTTTCTTT
>TRBJ1-2|15|NA|TRBV2|TRBD1
CASSPDRGGVYGYTF
TGTGCCAGCAGCCCGGACAGGGGAGGTGTGTATGGCTACACCTTC
>TRBJ1-6|18|NA|TRBV4-1|NA
CASSQARGGGSYNSPLHF
TGCGCCAGCAGCCAAGCGCGGGGAGGTGGGTCCTATAATTCACCCCTCCACTTT
>TRBJ2-3|16|NA|TRBV14|TRBD2
CASSQDVGDYTDTQYF
TGTGCCAGCAGCCAAGACGTCGGGGACTACACAGATACGCAGTATTTT
>TRBJ1-2|15|NA|TRBV7-3|TRBD1
CASSLPGQGGYGYTF
TGTGCCAGCAGCTTACCGGGACAGGGGGGCTATGGCTACACCTTC
>TRBJ1-2|15|NA|TRBV19|NA
CASSIEAREVYGYTF
TGTGCCAGTAGTATAGAGGCACGGGAGGTCTATGGCTACACCTTC
>TRBJ1-1|17|once|TRBV5-1|TRBD1
CASSAPGQGDFNTEAFF
TGCGCCAGCAGCGCACCGGGACAGGGTGACTTTAACACTGAAGCTTTCTTT
>TRBJ1-2|13|NA|TRBV25-1|NA
CASSVQGGYGYTF
TGTGCCAGCAGTGTACAGGGCGGCTATGGCTACACCTTC